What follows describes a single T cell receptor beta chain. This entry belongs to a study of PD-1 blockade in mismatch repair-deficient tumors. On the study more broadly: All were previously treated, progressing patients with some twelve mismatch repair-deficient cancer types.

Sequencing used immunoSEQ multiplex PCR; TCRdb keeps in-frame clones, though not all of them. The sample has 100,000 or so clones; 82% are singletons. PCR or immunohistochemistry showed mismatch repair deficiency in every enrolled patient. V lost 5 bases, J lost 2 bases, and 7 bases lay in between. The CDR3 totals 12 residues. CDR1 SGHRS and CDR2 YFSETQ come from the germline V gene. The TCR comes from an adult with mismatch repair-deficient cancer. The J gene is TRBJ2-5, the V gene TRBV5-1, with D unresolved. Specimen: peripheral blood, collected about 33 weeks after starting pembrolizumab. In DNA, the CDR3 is TGCGCCAGCAGTTATCCACAAGAGACCCAGTACTTC. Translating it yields CASSYPQETQYF.